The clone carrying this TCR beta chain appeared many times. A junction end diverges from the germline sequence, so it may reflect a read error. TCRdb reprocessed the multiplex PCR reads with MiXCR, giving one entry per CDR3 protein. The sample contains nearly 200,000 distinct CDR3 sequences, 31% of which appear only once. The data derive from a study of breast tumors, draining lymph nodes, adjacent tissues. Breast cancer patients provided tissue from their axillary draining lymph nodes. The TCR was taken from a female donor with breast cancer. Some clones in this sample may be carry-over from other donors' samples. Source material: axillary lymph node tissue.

CDR3 sequence (DNA): TGTGCCAGCAGCCTCGTTGGGAGGGGAGAATATGGCTACCCCTTC. Translating gives CASSLVGRGEYGYPF. This chain links TRBV7-2 with TRBJ1-2; D perhaps matches TRBD1 (5 bases). This CDR3 is built from 15 residues. CDR1 and CDR2 (germline): SGHTA, FQGNSA.